Below, 7 T cell receptor beta chains from the same sample are listed, as sequenced in a study of T-cell memory formation after mild COVID-19. Each CDR3 protein gets one entry after TCRdb re-called the 5' RACE reads with MiXCR. The profile shows approximately 410,000 distinct CDR3 sequences, more than 20% of them singletons. Sequenced sample: PBMCs or a T cell subset sorted from them (not recorded which). The receptors derive from an adult woman who had mild COVID-19 (a few samples of this study predate the infection). Cell type and time point are not known.

This clonotype was found a few times. The chain couples TRBV5-1 to TRBJ1-2, with 7 bases lining up with TRBD1. There are 16 residues in the CDR3. V shed 2 bases, J shed 2 bases, and the junction held 9 bases outside the gene matches. Looked up from germline, CDR1 is SGHRS and CDR2 is YFSETQ. CDR3 residues: CASSFGQALPNYGYTF. The CDR3 coding sequence is TGCGCCAGCAGCTTCGGACAGGCCCTCCCGAACTATGGCTACACCTTC.

The chain uses TRBV7-9 and TRBJ2-1; no clear D gene. CDR1 and CDR2 (germline): SEHNR, FQNEAQ (reference sequence). V lost 5 bases and J lost 7, with 9 bases in between. The CDR3 contains 12 residues. Here the CDR3 DNA reads TGTGCCAGCAGCCCTCGGGTTAATGAGCAGTTCTTC. It yields the protein CASSPRVNEQFF. The whole variable domain, remainder taken from reference TRBV7-9 and TRBJ2-1, is DTGVSQNPRHKITKRGQNVTFRCDPISEHNRLYWYRQTLGQGPEFLTYFQNEAQLEKSRLLSDRFSAERPKGSFSTLEIQRTEQGDSAMYLCASSPRVNEQFFGPGTRLTVL.

This clonotype has a handful of counts. The V call is TRBV4-1, the J call TRBJ1-2, with no clear D. The CDR3 runs to 16 residues. V dropped 1 base and J dropped 4 bases, with 16 bases sitting between them. Germline CDR1 MGHRA, CDR2 YSYEKL. The CDR3, as DNA: TGCGCCAGCAGCCAAGGCATCGAACAGATCCTCTATGGCTACACCTTC. Translation gives CASSQGIEQILYGYTF.

This clonotype was observed a few times. V is TRBV18 and J is TRBJ1-3; no clear D gene. The CDR3 totals 15 residues. Deletions cut 4 bases from V and 0 bases from J, with 10 bases between. The V gene's germline CDR1 is KGHSH and CDR2 LQKENI. The CDR3 DNA follows: TGTGCCAGCTCACTCACGGAGAACTCTGGAAACACCATATATTTT. Its translation is CASSLTENSGNTIYF.

The rearrangement links TRBV4-1 to TRBJ1-5, with D tentatively TRBD1 (5 bases). The CDR3 runs 13 residues. Germline V gene data show CDR1 as MGHRA and CDR2 as YSYEKL. V was clipped by 4 bases and J by 8 bases, with 12 bases between them. The chain's CDR3 is CASSRQLVEPQHF. The DNA of the CDR3 is TGCGCCAGCAGCCGACAGTTAGTCGAGCCCCAGCATTTT.

This clonotype was counted once. The genes are TRBV29-1 and TRBJ2-3; 7 positions agree with TRBD1. The CDR3 spans 15 residues. Losses at the gene ends were 8 bases for V and 0 bases for J; bases not matched to a gene: 11. From germline, CDR1 is SQVTM and CDR2 ANQGSEA. The CDR3 loop reads CSSTEGAASTDTQYF. The CDR3, as DNA: TGCAGCTCAACCGAGGGGGCAGCGAGCACAGATACGCAGTATTTT.

In its sample, this clonotype was seen a few times. The genes are TRBV7-8 and TRBJ1-1; no reliable D call. Per the germline V gene, CDR1 is SGHVS and CDR2 is FQNEAQ. Trimming took 5 bases from V and 2 from J, leaving 12 bases between them. This CDR3 region has 14 residues. The CDR3, as DNA: TGTGCCAGCAGCGACCCGACCGGAAACACTGAAGCTTTCTTT. It yields the protein CASSDPTGNTEAFF. The full variable domain, completed using reference TRBV7-8 and TRBJ1-1, is GAGVSQSPRYKVAKRGQDVALRCDPISGHVSLFWYQQALGQGPEFLTYFQNEAQLDKSGLPSDRFFAERPEGSVSTLKIQRTQQEDSAVYLCASSDPTGNTEAFFGQGTRLTVV.